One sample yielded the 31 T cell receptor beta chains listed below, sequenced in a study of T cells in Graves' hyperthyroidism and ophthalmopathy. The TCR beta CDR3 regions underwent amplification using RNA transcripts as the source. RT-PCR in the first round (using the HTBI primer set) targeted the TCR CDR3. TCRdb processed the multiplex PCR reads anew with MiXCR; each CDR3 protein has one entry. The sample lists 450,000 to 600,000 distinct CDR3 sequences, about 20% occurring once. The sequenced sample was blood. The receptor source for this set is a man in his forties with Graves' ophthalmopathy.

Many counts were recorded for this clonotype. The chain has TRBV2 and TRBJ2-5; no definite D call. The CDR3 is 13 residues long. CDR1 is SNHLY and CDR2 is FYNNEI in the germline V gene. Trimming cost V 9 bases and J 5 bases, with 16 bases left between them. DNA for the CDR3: TGTGCCAGGGGCGAGGAAGGGCAGGAGACCCAGTACTTC. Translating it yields CARGEEGQETQYF. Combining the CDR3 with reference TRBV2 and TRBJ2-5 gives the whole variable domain EPEVTQTPSHQVTQMGQEVILRCVPISNHLYFYWYRQILGQKVEFLVSFYNNEISEKSEIFDDQFSVERPDGSNFTLKIRSTKLEDSAMYFCARGEEGQETQYFGPGTRLLVL.

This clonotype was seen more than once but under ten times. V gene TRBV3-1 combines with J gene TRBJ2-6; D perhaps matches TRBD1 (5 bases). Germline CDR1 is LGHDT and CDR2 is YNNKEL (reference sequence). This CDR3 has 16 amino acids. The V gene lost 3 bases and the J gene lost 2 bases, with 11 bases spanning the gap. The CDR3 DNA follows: TGTGCCAGCAGCCACCGACAAGGGGCTGGGGCCAACGTCCTGACTTTC. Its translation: CASSHRQGAGANVLTF.

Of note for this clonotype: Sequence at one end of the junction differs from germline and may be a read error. The CDR3 loop is CASSPTGPRAGGLFF. CDR3 nucleotide sequence: TGTGCCAGCTCACCAACAGGACCTAGGGCCGGGGGGCTGTTTTTT. This chain joins TRBV18 and TRBJ2-2, with D perhaps matching TRBD2 (6 bases). The germline V gene has CDR1 KGHSH and CDR2 LQKENI. The CDR3 is 15 residues long. Full variable domain (remainder filled in from reference TRBV18 and TRBJ2-2): NAGVMQNPRHLVRRRGQEARLRCSPMKGHSHVYWYRQLPEEGLKFMVYLQKENIIDESGMPKERFSAEFPKEGPSILRIQQVVRGDSAAYFCASSPTGPRAGGLFFGEGSRLTVL.

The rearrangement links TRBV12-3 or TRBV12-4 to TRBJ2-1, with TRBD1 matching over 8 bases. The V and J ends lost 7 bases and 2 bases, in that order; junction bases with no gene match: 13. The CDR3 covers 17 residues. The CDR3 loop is CASNPSNRGFPYNEQFF. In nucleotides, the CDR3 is TGTGCCAGCAACCCTTCGAACAGGGGGTTCCCCTACAATGAGCAGTTCTTC.

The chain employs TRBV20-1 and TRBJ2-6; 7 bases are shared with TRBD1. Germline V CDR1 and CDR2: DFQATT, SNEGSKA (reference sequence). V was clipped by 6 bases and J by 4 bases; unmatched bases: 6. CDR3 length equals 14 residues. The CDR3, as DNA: TGCAGTGCCTTTACAGGGGACGGGGCCAACGTCCTGACTTTC. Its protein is CSAFTGDGANVLTF.

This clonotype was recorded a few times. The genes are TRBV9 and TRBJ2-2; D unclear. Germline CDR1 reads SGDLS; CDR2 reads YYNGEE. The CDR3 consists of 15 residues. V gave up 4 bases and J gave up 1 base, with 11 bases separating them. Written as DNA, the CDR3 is TGTGCCAGCAGCTCCCTCCCCATGAACACCGGGGAGCTGTTTTTT. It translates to CASSSLPMNTGELFF. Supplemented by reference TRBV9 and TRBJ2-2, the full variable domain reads DSGVTQTPKHLITATGQRVTLRCSPRSGDLSVYWYQQSLDQGLQFLIQYYNGEERAKGNILERFSAQQFPDLHSELNLSSLELGDSALYFCASSSLPMNTGELFFGEGSRLTVL.

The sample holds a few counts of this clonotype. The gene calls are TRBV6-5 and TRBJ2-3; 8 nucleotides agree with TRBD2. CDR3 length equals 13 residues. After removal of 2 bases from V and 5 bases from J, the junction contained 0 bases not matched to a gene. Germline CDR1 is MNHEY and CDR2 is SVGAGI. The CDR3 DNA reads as TGTGCCAGCAGTTACCGGGGGGGAGATACGCAGTATTTT. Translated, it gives CASSYRGGDTQYF.

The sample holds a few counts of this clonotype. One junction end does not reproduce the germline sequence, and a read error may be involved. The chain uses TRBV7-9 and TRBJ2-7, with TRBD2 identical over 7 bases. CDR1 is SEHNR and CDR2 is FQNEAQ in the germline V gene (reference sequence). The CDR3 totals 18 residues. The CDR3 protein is CASNLKGLAGANRNEQYF. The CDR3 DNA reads TGTGCCAGCAACTTAAAGGGATTGGCGGGAGCCAATAGGAACGAGCAGTACTTC.

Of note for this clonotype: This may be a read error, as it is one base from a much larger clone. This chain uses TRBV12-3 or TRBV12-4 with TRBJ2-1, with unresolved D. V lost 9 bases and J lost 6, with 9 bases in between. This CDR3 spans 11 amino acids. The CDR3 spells CASFSVNEQFF. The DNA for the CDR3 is TGTGCCAGTTTCAGTGTCAATGAGCAGTTCTTC.

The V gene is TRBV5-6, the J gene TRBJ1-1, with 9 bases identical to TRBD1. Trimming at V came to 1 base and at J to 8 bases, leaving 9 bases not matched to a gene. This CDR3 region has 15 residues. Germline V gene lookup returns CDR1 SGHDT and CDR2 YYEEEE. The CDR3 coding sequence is TGTGCCAGCAGCTTGTCGGGGACAGGGAACTCCGAAGCTTTCTTT. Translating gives CASSLSGTGNSEAFF.

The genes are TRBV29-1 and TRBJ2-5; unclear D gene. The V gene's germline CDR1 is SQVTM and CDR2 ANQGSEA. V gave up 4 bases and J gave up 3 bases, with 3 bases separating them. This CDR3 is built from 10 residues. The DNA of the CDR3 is TGCAGCGTTGTCGAAGAGACCCAGTACTTC. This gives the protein CSVVEETQYF.

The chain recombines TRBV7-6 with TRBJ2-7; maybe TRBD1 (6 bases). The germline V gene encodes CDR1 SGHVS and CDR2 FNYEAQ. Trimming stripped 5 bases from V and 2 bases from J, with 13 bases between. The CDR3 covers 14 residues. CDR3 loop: CASSRMTGPYEQYF. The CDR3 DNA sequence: TGTGCCAGCAGCCGCATGACAGGTCCCTACGAGCAGTACTTC.

The CDR3 reads CASSPGTGAFSGNTIYF. In DNA, the CDR3 is TGTGCCAGCAGTCCCGGGACAGGGGCCTTCTCTGGAAACACCATATATTTT. The V gene is TRBV6-2 or TRBV6-3, the J gene TRBJ1-3; 10 nucleotides agree with TRBD1. The CDR3 covers 17 residues. V was pared by 5 bases and J by 0 bases, with 7 bases of the junction left unmatched. The germline V gene encodes CDR1 MNHEY and CDR2 SVGEGT.

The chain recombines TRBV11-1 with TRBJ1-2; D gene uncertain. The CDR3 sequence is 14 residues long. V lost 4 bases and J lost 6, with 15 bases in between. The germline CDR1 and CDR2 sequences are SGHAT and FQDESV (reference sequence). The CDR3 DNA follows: TGTGCCAGCAGCTCGCTCCGGTTCCCCCATGGCTACACCTTC. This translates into CASSSLRFPHGYTF. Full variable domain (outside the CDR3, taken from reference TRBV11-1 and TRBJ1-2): EAEVAQSPRYKITEKSQAVAFWCDPISGHATLYWYRQILGQGPELLVQFQDESVVDDSQLPKDRFSAERLKGVDSTLKIQPAELGDSAMYLCASSSLRFPHGYTFGSGTRLTVV.

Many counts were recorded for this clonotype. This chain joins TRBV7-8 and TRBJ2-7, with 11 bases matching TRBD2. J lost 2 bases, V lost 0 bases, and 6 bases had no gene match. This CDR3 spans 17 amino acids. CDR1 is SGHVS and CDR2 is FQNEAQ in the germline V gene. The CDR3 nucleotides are TGTGCCAGCAGCTTAGCCGCTAGCGGGGGGCCCCCCTACGAGCAGTACTTC. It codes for CASSLAASGGPPYEQYF.

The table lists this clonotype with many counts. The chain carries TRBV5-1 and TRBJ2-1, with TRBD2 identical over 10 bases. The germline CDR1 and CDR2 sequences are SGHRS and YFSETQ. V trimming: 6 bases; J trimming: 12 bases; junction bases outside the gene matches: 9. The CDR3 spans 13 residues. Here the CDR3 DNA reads TGCGCCAGCATCGCGTCTAGCGGGGGTTGGCAGTTCTTC. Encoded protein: CASIASSGGWQFF.

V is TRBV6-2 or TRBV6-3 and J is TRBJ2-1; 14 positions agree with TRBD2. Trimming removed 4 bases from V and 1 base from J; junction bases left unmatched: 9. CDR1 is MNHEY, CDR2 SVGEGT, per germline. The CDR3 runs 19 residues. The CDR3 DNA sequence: TGTGCCAGCAGTTCTCCGGGACTAGCGGGAGTCGGGTCCTACAATGAGCAGTTCTTC. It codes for CASSSPGLAGVGSYNEQFF.

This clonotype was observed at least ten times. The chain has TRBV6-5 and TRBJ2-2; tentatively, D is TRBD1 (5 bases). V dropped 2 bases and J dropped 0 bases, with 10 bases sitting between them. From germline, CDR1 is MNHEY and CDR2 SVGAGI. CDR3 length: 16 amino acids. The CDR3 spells CASSYADRTNTGELFF. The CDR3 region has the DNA TGTGCCAGCAGTTACGCCGACAGAACGAACACCGGGGAGCTGTTTTTT.

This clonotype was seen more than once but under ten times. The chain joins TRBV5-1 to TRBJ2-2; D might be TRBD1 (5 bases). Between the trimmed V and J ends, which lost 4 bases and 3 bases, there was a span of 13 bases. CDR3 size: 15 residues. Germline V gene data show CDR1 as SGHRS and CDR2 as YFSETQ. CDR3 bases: TGCGCCAGCAGCCCCCCCCAGGGTGACACCGGGGAGCTGTTTTTT. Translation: CASSPPQGDTGELFF.

The CDR3 DNA sequence: TGTGCCAGCAGCGTAGCTGGGGACAGGGGAGTCTACAATGAGCAGTTCTTC. This sequence encodes CASSVAGDRGVYNEQFF. V and J are TRBV9 and TRBJ2-1; TRBD1 matches at 10 bases. There are 17 residues in the CDR3. CDR1 and CDR2 (germline): SGDLS, YYNGEE. Germline trimming cut 0 bases from V and 3 bases from J; bases unmatched to any gene: 6.

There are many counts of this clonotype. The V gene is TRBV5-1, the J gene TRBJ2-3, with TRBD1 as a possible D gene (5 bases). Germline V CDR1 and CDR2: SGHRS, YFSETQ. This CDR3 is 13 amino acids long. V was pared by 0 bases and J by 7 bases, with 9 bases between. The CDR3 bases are TGCGCCAGCAGCTTGGGGGGCTCGAATACGCAGTATTTT. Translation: CASSLGGSNTQYF.

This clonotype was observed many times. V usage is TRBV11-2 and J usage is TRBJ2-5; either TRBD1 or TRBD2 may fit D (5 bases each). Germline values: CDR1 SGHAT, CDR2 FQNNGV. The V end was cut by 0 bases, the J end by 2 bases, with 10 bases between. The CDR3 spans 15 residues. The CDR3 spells CASSLDGTTQETQYF. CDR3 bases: TGTGCCAGCAGCTTAGATGGGACGACACAAGAGACCCAGTACTTC.

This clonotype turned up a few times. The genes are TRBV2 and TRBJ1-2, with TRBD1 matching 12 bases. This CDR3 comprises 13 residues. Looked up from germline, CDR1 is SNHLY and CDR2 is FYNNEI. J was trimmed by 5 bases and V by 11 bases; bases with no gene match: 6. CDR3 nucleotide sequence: TGTGCCGGGCTGGGACAGGGGGCTTATGGCTACACCTTC. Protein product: CAGLGQGAYGYTF.

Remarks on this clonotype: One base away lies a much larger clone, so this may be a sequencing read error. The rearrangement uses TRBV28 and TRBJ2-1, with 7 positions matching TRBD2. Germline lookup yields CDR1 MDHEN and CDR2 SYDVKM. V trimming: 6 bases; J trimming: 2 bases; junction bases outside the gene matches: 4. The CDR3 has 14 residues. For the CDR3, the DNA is TGTGCCAGCAGCGCTAGCGGACCCTACAATGAGCAGTTCTTC. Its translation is CASSASGPYNEQFF.

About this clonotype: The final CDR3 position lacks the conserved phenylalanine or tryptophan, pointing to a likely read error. This CDR3 reads CASSGARYQETQYL. CDR3 DNA: TGTGCCAGCAGTGGTGCCAGGTACCAAGAGACCCAGTACCTC. This chain joins TRBV2 and TRBJ2-5; no clear D gene. V was shortened by 4 bases and J by 0 bases, with 9 bases between the two germline ends. The CDR3 has 14 amino acids. The germline V gene has CDR1 SNHLY and CDR2 FYNNEI.

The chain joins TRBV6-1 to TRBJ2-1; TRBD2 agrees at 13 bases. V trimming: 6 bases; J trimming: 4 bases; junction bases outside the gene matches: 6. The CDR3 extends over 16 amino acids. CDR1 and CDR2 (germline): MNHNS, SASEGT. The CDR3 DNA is TGTGCCAGCAGAACAACACTAGCGGGAGGGTACAATGAGCAGTTCTTC. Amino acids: CASRTTLAGGYNEQFF.

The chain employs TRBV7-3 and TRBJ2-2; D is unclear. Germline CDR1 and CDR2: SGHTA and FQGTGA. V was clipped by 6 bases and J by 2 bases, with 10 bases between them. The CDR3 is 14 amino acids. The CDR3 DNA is TGTGCCAGCAGGGCCTACAAAAACACCGGGGAGCTGTTTTTT. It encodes CASRAYKNTGELFF.

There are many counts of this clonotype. CDR3 residues: CASSEAKFDAAQETQYF. The CDR3 nucleotides are TGTGCCAGCAGTGAAGCCAAATTTGATGCGGCACAAGAGACCCAGTACTTC. J is TRBJ2-5 and V is TRBV2; no firm D call. CDR3 length: 17 residues. The germline CDR1 and CDR2 sequences are SNHLY and FYNNEI. The ends were cut back, 0 bases at V and 2 bases at J, with 16 bases in the middle.

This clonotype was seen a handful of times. The CDR3 coding sequence is TGTGCCAGCGTCCCTCTGGGGACTCAAAACACTGAAGCTTTCTTT. Translating it yields CASVPLGTQNTEAFF. The chain links TRBV6-1 to TRBJ1-1, with a tentative D call TRBD1 (5 bases). The CDR3 totals 15 residues. V lost 8 bases, J lost 2 bases, and 18 bases lay in between. Germline-derived CDR1 and CDR2 are MNHNS and SASEGT.

The CDR3 here is CASSLEATWLEQYF. CDR3 coding DNA: TGTGCCAGCAGCTTAGAGGCTACCTGGTTGGAGCAGTACTTC. V and J are TRBV7-8 and TRBJ2-7; the D is unclear. The germline V gene encodes CDR1 SGHVS and CDR2 FQNEAQ. This CDR3 spans 14 amino acids. V lost 1 base and J 7 bases, leaving 14 bases between the germline ends.

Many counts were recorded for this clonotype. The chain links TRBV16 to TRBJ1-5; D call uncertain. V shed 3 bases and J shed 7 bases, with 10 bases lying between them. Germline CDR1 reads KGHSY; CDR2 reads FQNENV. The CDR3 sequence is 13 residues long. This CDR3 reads CASSHDSRQPQHF. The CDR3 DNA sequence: TGTGCCAGCAGCCACGATTCACGCCAGCCCCAGCATTTT.